The 3 T cell receptor beta chains below all came from one sample that was sequenced in a study of T cell responses to AZD1222 COVID-19 vaccine. Only in-frame clones appear in the TCRdb table, and some are missing; sequencing was by immunoSEQ multiplex PCR. The sample gives under 200,000 clones, 80% to 95% of which show up once; 3.5% to 4.5% is in the top ten. Sequences were derived from peripheral blood, sampled on day 0 of AZD1222 vaccination. The receptors here all came from an adult in good health.

The chain is built from TRBV6-5 and TRBJ2-5, with a possible D match to TRBD2 (5 bases). CDR1 is MNHEY, CDR2 SVGAGI, per germline. The CDR3 is made up of 10 amino acids. The ends were cut back, 8 bases at V and 5 bases at J, with 6 bases in the middle. In DNA, the CDR3 is TGTGCCAGCTGGGAGGAGACCCAGTACTTC. It is translated as CASWEETQYF.

The rearrangement links TRBV6-5 to TRBJ1-1; D uncertain. Trimming removed 7 bases at V and 0 bases at J, with 9 bases between. Germline loops: CDR1 MNHEY, CDR2 SVGAGI. The CDR3 consists of 13 residues. CDR3 region: CASIHTVNTEAFF. CDR3 DNA: TGTGCCAGCATACATACAGTGAACACTGAAGCTTTCTTT.

This clone was counted ten times or more. This chain uses TRBV3-1 (or the pseudogene TRBV3-2) with TRBJ1-1; D remains unclear. The CDR3 runs 14 residues. CDR1 LGHDT and CDR2 YNNKEL come from the germline V gene (reference sequence). V was trimmed by 2 bases and J by 0 bases, leaving 7 bases between them. CDR3: CASSQNDMNTEAFF. CDR3 nucleotides: TGTGCCAGCAGCCAAAATGATATGAACACTGAAGCTTTCTTT.